This T cell receptor (beta chain) originates from a study of shared T cell receptors in the human thymus. The V end was cut by 0 bases, the J end by 5 bases, with 5 bases between. CDR1 is SNHLY, CDR2 FYNNEI, per germline. The CDR3 extends over 13 amino acids. The table came from immunoSEQ multiplex PCR; TCRdb's copy has only in-frame clones and leaves some out. This table holds about 660,000 clones, around 87% found once. A further study also used this sample, focusing on human thymus T cells. That work contributes: Immunologically healthy infants in Finland undergoing congenital heart defect surgery were the donors. Thymic resections from corrective heart surgery supplied the tissue. Thymic and blood repertoires appeared to show biased V and J gene usage. Unrelated individuals had highly overlapping thymic repertoires, as reported in related research.

Sequenced: thymocytes. This clonotype was obtained from a boy younger than two with a congenital heart defect. The chain uses TRBV2 and TRBJ2-1; D is ambiguous. CDR3 coding DNA: TGTGCCAGCAGTGAAGCAAGAGACAATGAGCAGTTCTTC. Translating it yields CASSEARDNEQFF.